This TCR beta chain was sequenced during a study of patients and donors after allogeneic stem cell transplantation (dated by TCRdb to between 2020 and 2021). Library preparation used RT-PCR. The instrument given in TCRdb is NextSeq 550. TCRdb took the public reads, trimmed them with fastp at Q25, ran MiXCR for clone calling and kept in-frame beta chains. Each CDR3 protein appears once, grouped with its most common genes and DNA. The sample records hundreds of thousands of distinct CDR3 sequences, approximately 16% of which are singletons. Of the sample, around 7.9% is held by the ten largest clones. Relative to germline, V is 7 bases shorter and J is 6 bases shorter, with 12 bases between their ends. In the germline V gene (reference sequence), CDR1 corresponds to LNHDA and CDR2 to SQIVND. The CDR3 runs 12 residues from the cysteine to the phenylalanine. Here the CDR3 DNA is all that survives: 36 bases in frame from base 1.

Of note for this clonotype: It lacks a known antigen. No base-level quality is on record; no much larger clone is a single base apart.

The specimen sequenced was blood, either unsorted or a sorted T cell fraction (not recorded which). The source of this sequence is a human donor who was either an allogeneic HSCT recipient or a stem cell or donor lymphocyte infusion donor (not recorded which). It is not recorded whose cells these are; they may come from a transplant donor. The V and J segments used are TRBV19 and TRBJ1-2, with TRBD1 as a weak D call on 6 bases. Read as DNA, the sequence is TGTGCCAGTACAGGGGCCGGGAATGGCTACACCTTC. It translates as CASTGAGNGYTF.